The 12 T cell receptor beta chains in this list originate from one sample, sequenced in a study of T cell repertoires in cytomegalovirus infection. TCRdb redid the calling of the reads with MiXCR, one entry per CDR3 protein. Of 150,000 to 180,000 distinct CDR3 sequences listed, about 20% are singletons. The sequencing sample was made of PBMCs. The receptors were sampled from a human donor in good health (CMV status not recorded). Some clones in this sample may be carry-over from other donors' samples.

This clonotype was observed at least ten times. The V and J genes are TRBV7-3 and TRBJ2-2, with D possibly called TRBD1 or TRBD2 (5 bases each). The CDR3 loop spans 16 amino acids. V was shortened by 5 bases and J by 6 bases, with 19 bases between the two germline ends. Germline V gene sequence: CDR1 SGHTA, CDR2 FQGTGA. The CDR3 loop is CASSPGEGRIAGELFF. In DNA, the CDR3 is TGTGCCAGCAGCCCAGGAGAGGGGCGCATCGCCGGGGAGCTGTTTTTT.

This chain joins TRBV25-1 and TRBJ1-2; D is ambiguous. The CDR3 has 13 amino acids. Germline V lookup: CDR1 MGHDK, CDR2 SYGVNS. V lost 4 bases and J 8 bases, leaving 14 bases between the germline ends. The CDR3 coding sequence is TGTGCCAGCAGTGGTCATACAGAGGCGGGCTACACCTTC. Amino acids: CASSGHTEAGYTF.

The chain is built from TRBV27 and TRBJ2-2, with 12 bases fitting TRBD2. The ends lost 5 bases at V and 3 bases at J; junction bases unmatched: 1. The CDR3 loop spans 15 amino acids. Germline loops: CDR1 MNHEY, CDR2 SMNVEV (reference sequence). In DNA, the CDR3 is TGTGCCAGCAGTCTAGCGGGGGGGTACACCGGGGAGCTGTTTTTT. Translation: CASSLAGGYTGELFF.

The chain uses TRBV6-2 or TRBV6-3 and TRBJ2-1, with TRBD2 matching over 11 bases. The CDR3 sequence is 17 residues long. V trimming: 4 bases; J trimming: 6 bases; junction bases outside the gene matches: 11. CDR1 and CDR2 from the germline V gene are MNHEY and SVGEGT. The CDR3 DNA follows: TGTGCCAGCAGTTTTCAGGGGGCTAGCGGGAGGACCAATGAGCAGTTCTTC. As protein: CASSFQGASGRTNEQFF.

The chain is built from TRBV20-1 and TRBJ2-7; 8 bases align to TRBD1. The CDR3 contains 13 residues. Germline loops: CDR1 DFQATT, CDR2 SNEGSKA (reference sequence). J lost 3 bases, V lost 6 bases, and 7 bases had no gene match. CDR3 DNA sequence: TGCAGTGCCGCCGGGACAGGCCTCTACGAGCAGTACTTC. Translated, it gives CSAAGTGLYEQYF.

This clonotype came up many times. The CDR3 here is CASSLNGGDDRQPQHF. The CDR3 DNA sequence: TGTGCCAGCAGTTTAAATGGCGGGGACGATCGTCAGCCCCAGCATTTT. This rearrangement joins TRBV28 to TRBJ1-5; possible D gene TRBD1, 5 bases. Trimming shortened V by 2 bases and J by 6 bases, and 17 bases separated the two germline ends. CDR1 is MDHEN and CDR2 is SYDVKM in the germline V gene. This CDR3 is built from 16 residues.

The genes are TRBV6-6 and TRBJ2-7, with TRBD1 matching 8 bases. The CDR3 is made up of 13 amino acids. Germline values: CDR1 MNHNY, CDR2 SVGAGI (reference sequence). V shed 7 bases, J shed 7 bases, and the junction held 9 bases outside the gene matches. The CDR3: CASKVTGVREQYF. The CDR3 DNA reads TGTGCCAGCAAAGTGACAGGGGTAAGGGAGCAGTACTTC.

The chain recombines TRBV12-3 or TRBV12-4 with TRBJ1-2; 7 nucleotides align to TRBD1. The CDR3 runs to 14 residues. With 7 bases clipped from V and 1 base from J, the junction kept 6 bases outside the gene matches. The CDR3 nucleotides read TGTGCCAGCATGGAAGGGGGCGATAACTATGGCTACACCTTC. This translates into CASMEGGDNYGYTF.

The chain uses TRBV7-8 and TRBJ2-1; 13 bases agree with TRBD2. The CDR3 runs 18 residues. J gave up 4 bases and V 2 bases, and 8 bases lay outside the gene matches. In germline, CDR1 is SGHVS, CDR2 FQNEAQ. CDR3 sequence (DNA): TGTGCCAGCAGCTTAACGGTGGGACTAGCGGGGTTATACAATGAGCAGTTCTTC. As protein: CASSLTVGLAGLYNEQFF.

The chain uses TRBV2 and TRBJ2-7; D is ambiguous. The V gene's germline CDR1 is SNHLY and CDR2 FYNNEI. V lost 6 bases, J lost 3 bases, and 12 bases lay in between. The length of the CDR3 is 13 residues. The CDR3 sequence: CASRNGRYYEQYF. DNA of the CDR3: TGTGCCAGCAGGAACGGCAGGTACTACGAGCAGTACTTC.

Many counts were recorded for this clonotype. The chain combines TRBV7-8 with TRBJ2-7; D might be TRBD2 (6 bases). There are 14 residues in the CDR3. The germline V gene encodes CDR1 SGHVS and CDR2 FQNEAQ. V dropped 2 bases and J dropped 0 bases, with 8 bases sitting between them. The CDR3 DNA is TGTGCCAGCAGCTTATACGGGGGCTCCTACGAGCAGTACTTC. Residues: CASSLYGGSYEQYF.

The chain carries TRBV12-3 or TRBV12-4 and TRBJ1-1; D not resolved. The ends were cut back, 7 bases at V and 4 bases at J, with 13 bases in the middle. CDR3 size: 13 residues. The CDR3 DNA is TGTGCCAGCACGCGCTACTTCGGCACTGAAGCTTTCTTT. Protein: CASTRYFGTEAFF.